One and the same sample provided the 15 T cell receptor beta chains below, sequenced in a study of cytomegalovirus exposure and HLA in healthy donors. In the PCR, 60 Vbeta and 13 Jbeta primers were used. Sequencing used immunoSEQ multiplex PCR; TCRdb keeps in-frame clones, though not all of them. Among around 130,000 clones, approximately 85% were seen once, and the ten largest hold 1.5% to 2%. The sequenced material came from PBMCs. These receptors were collected from a boy between 5 and 17 years old in good health and CMV-seronegative.

The rearrangement links TRBV29-1 to TRBJ1-2; the match to TRBD1 covers 10 bases. Germline loops: CDR1 SQVTM, CDR2 ANQGSEA. J lost 0 bases, V lost 5 bases, and 9 bases had no gene match. The CDR3 is 16 amino acids. CDR3 amino acids: CSVPRKGQGANYGYTF. In DNA, the CDR3 is TGCAGCGTTCCTCGGAAAGGACAGGGGGCTAACTATGGCTACACCTTC.

This clone occurred a few times. This chain links TRBV19 with TRBJ1-2; no clear D gene. Germline CDR1 and CDR2: LNHDA and SQIVND (reference sequence). The CDR3 consists of 13 residues. V was cut by 3 bases and J by 4 bases, with 9 bases left in between. In DNA, the CDR3 is TGTGCCAGTAGTATCGACACTCGCTATGGCTACACCTTC. Its translation: CASSIDTRYGYTF. Full variable domain (outside the CDR3, taken from reference TRBV19 and TRBJ1-2): DGGITQSPKYLFRKEGQNVTLSCEQNLNHDAMYWYRQDPGQGLRLIYYSQIVNDFQKGDIAEGYSVSREKKESFPLTVTSAQKNPTAFYLCASSIDTRYGYTFGSGTRLTVV.

The chain links TRBV6-5 to TRBJ1-5, with 8 bases that match TRBD1. The V gene's germline CDR1 is MNHEY and CDR2 SVGAGI. The junction had 7 bases not matched to a gene; V was cut back by 8 bases and J by 7 bases. The CDR3 has 13 residues. DNA of the CDR3: TGTGCCAGCGGACAGGGAATGGAGCAGCCCCAGCATTTT. As protein: CASGQGMEQPQHF.

The V and J genes are TRBV21-1 and TRBJ1-2; the table's D call, TRBD1, has no DNA check behind it. TRBV21-1 is given as a pseudogene. This CDR3 region has 18 residues. The CDR3 DNA follows: TGTGCCAGCAGCAAACCAAACAGGGGGGAAATGGCTAACTATGGCTACACCTTC. Encoded protein: CASSKPNRGEMANYGYTF.

This rearrangement joins TRBV15 to TRBJ2-3; D call uncertain. Trimming took 4 bases from V and 0 from J, leaving 11 bases between them. The germline CDR1 and CDR2 sequences are LNHNV and YYDKDF (reference sequence). CDR3 length: 15 amino acids. The CDR3 bases are TGTGCCACCAGCACCGATGAAACTAGCACAGATACGCAGTATTTT. Translation gives CATSTDETSTDTQYF.

The chain uses TRBV5-4 and TRBJ2-5, with D perhaps matching TRBD2 (5 bases). V lost 7 bases and J 7 bases, leaving 23 bases between the germline ends. The CDR3 sequence is 15 residues long. Germline V CDR1 and CDR2: SGHNT, YYREEE (reference sequence). CDR3 coding DNA: TGTGCCAGCGGAGACTCCGGACTGGGCCCACGGACCCAGTACTTC. Protein sequence: CASGDSGLGPRTQYF.

This chain joins TRBV29-1 and TRBJ2-1; 12 bases line up with TRBD2. Germline V CDR1 and CDR2: SQVTM, ANQGSEA. Trimming cost V 2 bases and J 8 bases; bases outside gene matches: 7. The CDR3 has 15 residues. The CDR3 DNA is TGCAGCGTTGAATTCCCTAGCGGGAGGGCGCATGAGCAGTTCTTC. It encodes CSVEFPSGRAHEQFF.

The V and J genes are TRBV5-6 and TRBJ2-5, with TRBD2 identical over 12 bases. In germline, CDR1 is SGHDT, CDR2 YYEEEE. This CDR3 comprises 18 residues. J lost 3 bases, V lost 0 bases, and 9 bases had no gene match. Here the CDR3 reads CASSLELAGGDLKETQYF. The CDR3 DNA reads as TGTGCCAGCAGCTTGGAACTAGCGGGGGGAGACTTAAAAGAGACCCAGTACTTC.

This clone was detected only once. The CDR3 loop is CSVTGTTEAFF. The CDR3 nucleotides are TGCAGTGTTACAGGGACCACTGAAGCTTTCTTT. This chain uses TRBV20-1 with TRBJ1-1; D may be TRBD1 (6 bases). The V and J ends lost 7 bases and 4 bases respectively, with 10 bases between them. Germline lookup yields CDR1 DFQATT and CDR2 SNEGSKA (reference sequence). This CDR3 has 11 amino acids.

The chain couples TRBV15 to TRBJ2-5; D remains unclear. V was shortened by 0 bases and J by 1 base, with 6 bases between the two germline ends. Per germline, CDR1 LNHNV and CDR2 YYDKDF (reference sequence). This CDR3 region has 14 residues. The DNA for the CDR3 is TGTGCCACCAGCAGAGAGTCGGTCCAAGAGACCCAGTACTTC. Residues: CATSRESVQETQYF.

The V gene is TRBV18, the J gene TRBJ1-1; 12 bases map to TRBD1. Per germline, CDR1 KGHSH and CDR2 LQKENI. Losses at the gene ends were 8 bases for V and 4 bases for J; bases not matched to a gene: 20. CDR3 size: 19 residues. The DNA for the CDR3 is TGTGCCAGCCAGGATGGGACAGCCGGGGACAGGGGGCGGATCACTGAAGCTTTCTTT. It yields the protein CASQDGTAGDRGRITEAFF.

The chain couples TRBV7-9 to TRBJ2-1; no reliable D call. The ends were cut back, 10 bases at V and 10 bases at J, with 14 bases in the middle. Germline CDR1 reads SEHNR; CDR2 reads FQNEAQ (reference sequence). This CDR3 region has 11 residues. In nucleotides, the CDR3 is TGTGCCATCCTAGGTAGAATGGAGCAGTTCTTC. Its translation: CAILGRMEQFF.

The chain is built from TRBV5-5 and TRBJ2-3; 10 bases agree with TRBD2. The CDR3 covers 15 residues. The V gene end was trimmed by 3 bases and the J gene end by 2 bases; junction bases not matched to a gene: 3. Germline CDR1 reads SGHKS; CDR2 reads YYEKEE (reference sequence). CDR3 bases: TGTGCCAGCAGCTCGGGGACTAGCGACACAGATACGCAGTATTTT. Protein sequence: CASSSGTSDTDTQYF.

The sample holds a few counts of this clone. The chain has TRBV5-6 and TRBJ1-5; a possible D gene is TRBD1 (5 bases). This CDR3 region has 14 residues. CDR1 and CDR2 from the germline V gene are SGHDT and YYEEEE. V lost 4 bases and J 1 base, leaving 9 bases between the germline ends. The CDR3: CASSLGLSNQPQHF. The CDR3 nucleotides are TGTGCCAGCAGCCTGGGGCTCAGCAATCAGCCCCAGCATTTT.

The chain recombines TRBV2 with TRBJ1-5; tentatively, D is TRBD1 (5 bases). Germline values: CDR1 SNHLY, CDR2 FYNNEI. The CDR3 sequence is 14 residues long. Trimming removed 4 bases at V and 2 bases at J, with 9 bases between. The CDR3 region has the DNA TGTGCCAGCAGTGTTGGGGCGGGCAATCAGCCCCAGCATTTT. Its translation is CASSVGAGNQPQHF.